The source of this T cell receptor (beta chain) is a study of blood T cell repertoires in COVID-19. Study details: Italy, Spain and the United States were the sources of the convalescent and acute COVID-19 samples. The cDNA or gDNA used as material had been derived from T cells, B-cell-depleted T cells, or PBMCs.

Original handling: Cell counts per sample came from amplifying reference gene primers. Repertoires were generated with immunoSEQ multiplex PCR, while TCRdb's copy carries only in-frame clones and drops some. V, J and clone size are taken as reported in that table, and D and trimming were inferred from the DNA itself. The sample holds 120,000 or so clones, about four fifths seen once. V was pared by 6 bases and J by 4 bases, with 2 bases of the junction left unmatched. CDR3 length: 13 residues. Sequences were obtained from peripheral blood. The rearrangement joins TRBV12-3 or TRBV12-4 to TRBJ2-1, with 8 bases identical to TRBD2. This TCR derives from an elderly man with active or convalescent COVID-19. The CDR3 coding sequence is TGTGCCAGCAGATCGGGGGGGTACAATGAGCAGTTCTTC. It yields the protein CASRSGGYNEQFF.